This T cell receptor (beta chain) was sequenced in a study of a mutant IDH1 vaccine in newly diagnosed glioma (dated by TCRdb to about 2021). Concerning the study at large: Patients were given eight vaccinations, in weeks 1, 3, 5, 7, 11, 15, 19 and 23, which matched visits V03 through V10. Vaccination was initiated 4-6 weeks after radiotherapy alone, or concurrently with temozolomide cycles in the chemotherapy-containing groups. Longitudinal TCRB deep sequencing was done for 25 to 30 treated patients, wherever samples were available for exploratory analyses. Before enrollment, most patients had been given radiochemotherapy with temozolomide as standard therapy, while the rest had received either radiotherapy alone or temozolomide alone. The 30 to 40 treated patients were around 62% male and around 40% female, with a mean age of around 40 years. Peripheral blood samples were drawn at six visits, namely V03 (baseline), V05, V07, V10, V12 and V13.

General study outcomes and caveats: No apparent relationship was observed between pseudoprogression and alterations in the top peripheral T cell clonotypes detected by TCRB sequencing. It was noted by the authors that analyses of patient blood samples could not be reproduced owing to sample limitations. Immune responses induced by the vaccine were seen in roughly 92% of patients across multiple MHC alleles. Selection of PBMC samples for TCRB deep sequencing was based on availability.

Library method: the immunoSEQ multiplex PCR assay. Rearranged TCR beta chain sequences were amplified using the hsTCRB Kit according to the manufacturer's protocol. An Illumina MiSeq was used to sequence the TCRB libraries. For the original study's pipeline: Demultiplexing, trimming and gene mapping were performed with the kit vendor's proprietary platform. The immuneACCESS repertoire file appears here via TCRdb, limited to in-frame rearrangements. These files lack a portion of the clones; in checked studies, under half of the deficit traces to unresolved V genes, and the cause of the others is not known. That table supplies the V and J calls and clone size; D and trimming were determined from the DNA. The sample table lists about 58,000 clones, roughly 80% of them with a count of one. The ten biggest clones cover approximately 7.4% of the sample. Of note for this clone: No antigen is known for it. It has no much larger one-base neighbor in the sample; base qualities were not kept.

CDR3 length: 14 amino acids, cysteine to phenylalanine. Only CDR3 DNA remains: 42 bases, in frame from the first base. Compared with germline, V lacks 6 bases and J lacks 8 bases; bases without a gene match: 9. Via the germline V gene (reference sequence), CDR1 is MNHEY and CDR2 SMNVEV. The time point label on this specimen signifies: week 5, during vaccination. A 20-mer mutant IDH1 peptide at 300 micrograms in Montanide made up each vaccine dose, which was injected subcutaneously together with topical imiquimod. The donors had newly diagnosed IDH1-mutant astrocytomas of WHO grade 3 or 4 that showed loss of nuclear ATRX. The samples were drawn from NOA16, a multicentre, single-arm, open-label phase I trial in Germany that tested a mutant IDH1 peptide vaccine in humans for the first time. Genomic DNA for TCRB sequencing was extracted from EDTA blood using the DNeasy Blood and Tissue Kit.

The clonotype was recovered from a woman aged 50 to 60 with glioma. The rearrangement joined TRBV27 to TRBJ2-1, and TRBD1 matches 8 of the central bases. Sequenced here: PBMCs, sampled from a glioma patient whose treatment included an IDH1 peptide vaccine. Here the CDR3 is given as CASRHGQGVYEQFF. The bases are TGTGCCAGCAGGCACGGACAGGGTGTCTATGAGCAGTTCTTC.